The sequence of this TCR beta chain was determined in a study of blood T cell repertoires in COVID-19 (TCRdb year 2020). About the investigation overall: Samples from collaborators originated in the United States, Italy and Spain and spanned both the acute and convalescent phases of COVID-19. The prospective study material was composed of cDNA or gDNA derived from T cells, B-cell-depleted T cells, or PBMCs. The dataset comprised deeply sampled blood TCRbeta repertoires from subjects exposed to, actively infected with, or recovered from COVID-19. A freely available public database, intended as a resource for researchers studying the immune response to SARS-CoV-2, is where the repertoires were released. The samples were drawn from two sources: the first 160 participants of the ongoing ImmuneRACE study, and fewer than 1,500 subjects contributed by 6 global collaborators. A de-identified subject ID, COVID-19 status, age in years and sex were almost always included in the sample metadata. Where HLA class I and class II types were available, the types were taken from metadata supplied by the sample provider, not from assay-based typing. Results the study describes overall, beyond this receptor: Clinical and demographic metadata were provided uncurated, with the amount varying by source and participant.

TCRbeta CDR3 regions were amplified from genomic DNA using the immunoSEQ Assay, a bias-controlled multiplex PCR. In the paper's pipeline: The number of nucleated cells in each sample was estimated by amplification of reference gene primers within the assay. To quantify the absolute abundance of each unique TCRbeta CDR3 rearrangement, sequence reads were collapsed and filtered. Productive Simpson clonality was computed per sample as the square root of Simpson's diversity index over productive rearrangements. In its TCRdb copy, this immuneACCESS table keeps in-frame sequences only and misses some clones. Where compared with another copy, unresolved V genes explain less than half of these, and the others have no known cause. The D gene and trimming were derived from the DNA, and the V and J assignments and clone size from that table. For this sample the table gives 390,000 or so clones, of which 75% to 90% were detected only once. The ten largest clonotypes hold around 1.4% of the sample.

The collaborating institutions used their own protocols to collect whole blood in K2EDTA tubes. For TCRbeta analysis, collaborators shipped samples as frozen whole blood, isolated PBMCs, or DNA extracted from either of those sample types. Notes on this clone: Its antigen specificity is not known. No base quality values were provided; no much bigger clone lies one nucleotide off.

From the cysteine up to the phenylalanine, the CDR3 has a length of 14 residues. CDR3 DNA is the only sequence kept; it has 42 bases, read in frame from the first base. V and J lose 0 bases and 8 bases, and a span of 14 bases separates them. From the germline V gene, CDR1 is SGHAT and CDR2 is FQNNGV. The rearranged segments are TRBV11-2 and TRBJ2-7; a tentative D match to TRBD2 spans 6 bases. The TCR originated in a woman in her 30s with active or convalescent COVID-19. The sample was peripheral blood. The nucleotide sequence is given as TGTGCCAGCAGCTTAGATCTGGGAGGTACTAAGCAGTACTTC. Its protein reads: CASSLDLGGTKQYF.